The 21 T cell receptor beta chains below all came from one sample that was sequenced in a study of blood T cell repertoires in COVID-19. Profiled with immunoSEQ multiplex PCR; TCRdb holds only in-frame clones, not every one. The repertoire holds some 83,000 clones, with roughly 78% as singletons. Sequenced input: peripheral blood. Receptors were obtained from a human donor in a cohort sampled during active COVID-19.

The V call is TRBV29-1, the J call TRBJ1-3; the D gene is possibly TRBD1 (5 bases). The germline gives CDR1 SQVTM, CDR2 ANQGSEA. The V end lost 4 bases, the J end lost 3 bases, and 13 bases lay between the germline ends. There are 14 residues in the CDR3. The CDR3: CSVGGDPGGNTIYF. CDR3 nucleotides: TGCAGCGTTGGGGGGGACCCTGGTGGAAACACCATATATTTT.

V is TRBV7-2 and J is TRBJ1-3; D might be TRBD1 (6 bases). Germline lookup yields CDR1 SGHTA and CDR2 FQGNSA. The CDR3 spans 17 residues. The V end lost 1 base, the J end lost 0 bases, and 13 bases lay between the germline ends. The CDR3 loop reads CASSLGGRQASGNTIYF. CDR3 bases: TGTGCCAGCAGCTTAGGAGGCAGACAGGCCTCTGGAAACACCATATATTTT.

The CDR3 nucleotides are TGTGCCTGGGGAACTTTGCAAACCGAAGCTTTCTTT. Amino acids: CAWGTLQTEAFF. V is TRBV30 and J is TRBJ1-1; D not resolved. V was clipped by 5 bases and J by 8 bases, with 15 bases between them. CDR1 is GTSNPN, CDR2 SVGIG, per germline (reference sequence). This CDR3 comprises 12 residues. The variable domain in full, with the rest retrieved from reference TRBV30 and TRBJ1-1, is SQTIHQWPATLVQPVGSPLSLECTVEGTSNPNLYWYRQAAGRGLQLLFYSVGIGQISSEVPQNLSASRPQDRQFILSSKKLLLSDSGFYLCAWGTLQTEAFFGQGTRLTVV.

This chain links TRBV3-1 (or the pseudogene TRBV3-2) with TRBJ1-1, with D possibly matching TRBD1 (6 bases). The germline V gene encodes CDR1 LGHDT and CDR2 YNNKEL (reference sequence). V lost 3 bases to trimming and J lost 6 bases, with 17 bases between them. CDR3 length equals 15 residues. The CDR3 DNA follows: TGTGCCAGCAGCCACGCTGCGGGAGGGGGGGCTGAAGCTTTCTTT. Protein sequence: CASSHAAGGGAEAFF.

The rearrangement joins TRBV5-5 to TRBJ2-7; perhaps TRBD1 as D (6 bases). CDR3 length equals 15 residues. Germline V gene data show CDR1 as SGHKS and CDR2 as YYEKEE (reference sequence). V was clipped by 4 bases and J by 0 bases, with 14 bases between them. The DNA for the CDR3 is TGTGCCAGCAGCGAACTCACGGGACACTCCTACGAGCAGTACTTC. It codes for CASSELTGHSYEQYF.

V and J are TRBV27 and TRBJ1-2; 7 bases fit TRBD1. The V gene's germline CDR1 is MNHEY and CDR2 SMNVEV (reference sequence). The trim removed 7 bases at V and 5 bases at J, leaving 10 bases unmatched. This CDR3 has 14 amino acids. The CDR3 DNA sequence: TGTGCCAGCACCCGGACAGGTTTCGGGTATGGCTACACCTTC. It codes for CASTRTGFGYGYTF.

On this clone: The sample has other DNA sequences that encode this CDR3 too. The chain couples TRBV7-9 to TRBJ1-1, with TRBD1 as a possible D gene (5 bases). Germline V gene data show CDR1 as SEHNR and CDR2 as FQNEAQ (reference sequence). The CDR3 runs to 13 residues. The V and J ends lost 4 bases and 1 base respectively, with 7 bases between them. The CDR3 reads CASSSTENTEAFF. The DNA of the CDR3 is TGTGCCAGCAGCTCGACAGAGAACACTGAAGCTTTCTTT.

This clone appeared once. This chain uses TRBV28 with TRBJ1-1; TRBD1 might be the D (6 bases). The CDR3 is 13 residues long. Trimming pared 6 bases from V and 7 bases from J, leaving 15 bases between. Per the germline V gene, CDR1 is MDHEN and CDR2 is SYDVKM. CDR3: CASRRGGAVEAFF. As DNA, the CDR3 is TGTGCCAGCAGGAGGGGGGGGGCGGTTGAAGCTTTCTTT. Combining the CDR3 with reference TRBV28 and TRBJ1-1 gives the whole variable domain DVKVTQSSRYLVKRTGEKVFLECVQDMDHENMFWYRQDPGLGLRLIYFSYDVKMKEKGDIPEGYSVSREKKERFSLILESASTNQTSMYLCASRRGGAVEAFFGQGTRLTVV.

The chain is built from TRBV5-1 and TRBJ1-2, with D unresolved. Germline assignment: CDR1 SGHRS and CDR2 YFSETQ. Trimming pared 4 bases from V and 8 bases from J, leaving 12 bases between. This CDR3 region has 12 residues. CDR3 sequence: CASSPTGEGYTF. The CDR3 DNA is TGCGCCAGCAGCCCGACCGGGGAGGGCTACACCTTC.

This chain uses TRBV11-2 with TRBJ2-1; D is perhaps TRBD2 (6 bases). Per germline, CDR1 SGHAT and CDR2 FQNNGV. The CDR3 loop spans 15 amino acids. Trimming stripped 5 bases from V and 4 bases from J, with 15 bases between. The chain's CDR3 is CASSGLRGGYNEQFF. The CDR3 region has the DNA TGTGCCAGCAGCGGACTGCGGGGTGGTTACAATGAGCAGTTCTTC.

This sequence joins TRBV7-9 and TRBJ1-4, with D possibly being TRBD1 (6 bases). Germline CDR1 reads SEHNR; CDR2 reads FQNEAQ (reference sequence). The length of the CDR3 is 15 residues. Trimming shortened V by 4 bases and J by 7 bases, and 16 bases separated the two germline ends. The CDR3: CASSSIQGGPEKLFF. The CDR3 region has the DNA TGTGCCAGCAGCTCGATACAGGGAGGGCCTGAAAAACTGTTTTTT.

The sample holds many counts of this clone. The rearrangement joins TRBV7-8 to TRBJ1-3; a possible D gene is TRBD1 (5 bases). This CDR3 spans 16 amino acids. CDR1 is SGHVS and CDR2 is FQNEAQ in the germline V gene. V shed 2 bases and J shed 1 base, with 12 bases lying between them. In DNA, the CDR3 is TGTGCCAGCAGCTTAATCGGAGCAGGGTCTGGAAACACCATATATTTT. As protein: CASSLIGAGSGNTIYF.

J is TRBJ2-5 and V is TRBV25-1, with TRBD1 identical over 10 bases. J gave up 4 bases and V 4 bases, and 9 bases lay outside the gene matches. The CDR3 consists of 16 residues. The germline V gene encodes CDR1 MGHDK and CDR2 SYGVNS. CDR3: CASSVPPTGGIETQYF. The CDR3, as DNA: TGTGCCAGCAGTGTTCCCCCGACAGGGGGCATAGAGACCCAGTACTTC.

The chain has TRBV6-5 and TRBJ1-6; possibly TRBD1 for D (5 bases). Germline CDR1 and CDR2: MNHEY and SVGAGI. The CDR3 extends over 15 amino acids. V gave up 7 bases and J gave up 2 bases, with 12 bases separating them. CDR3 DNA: TGTGCCAGCAAGTGGCAGGGCGCCTATAATTCACCCCTCCACTTT. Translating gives CASKWQGAYNSPLHF.

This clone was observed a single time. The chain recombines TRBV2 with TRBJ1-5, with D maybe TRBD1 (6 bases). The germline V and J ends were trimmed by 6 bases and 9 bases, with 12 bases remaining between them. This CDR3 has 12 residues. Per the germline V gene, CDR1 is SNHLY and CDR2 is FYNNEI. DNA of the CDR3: TGTGCCAGCAGGAGGTTAGGGGGGCCCCAGCATTTT. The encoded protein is CASRRLGGPQHF.

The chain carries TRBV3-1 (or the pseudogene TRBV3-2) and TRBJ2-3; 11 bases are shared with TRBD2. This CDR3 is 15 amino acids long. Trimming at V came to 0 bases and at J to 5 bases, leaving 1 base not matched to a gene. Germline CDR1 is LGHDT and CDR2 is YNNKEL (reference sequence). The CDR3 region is CASSQDLAGGDTQYF. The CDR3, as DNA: TGTGCCAGCAGCCAAGATCTAGCGGGGGGAGATACGCAGTATTTT.

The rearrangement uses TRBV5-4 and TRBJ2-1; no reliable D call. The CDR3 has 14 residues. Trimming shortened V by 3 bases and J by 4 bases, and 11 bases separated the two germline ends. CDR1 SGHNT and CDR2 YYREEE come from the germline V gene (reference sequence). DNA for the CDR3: TGTGCCAGCAGCTCGTACATCACGTACAATGAGCAGTTCTTC. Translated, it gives CASSSYITYNEQFF.

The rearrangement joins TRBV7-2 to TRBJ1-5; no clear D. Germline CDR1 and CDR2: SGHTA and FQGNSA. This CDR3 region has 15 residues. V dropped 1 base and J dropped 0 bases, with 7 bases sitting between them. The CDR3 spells CASSLGEYSNQPQHF. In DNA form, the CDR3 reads TGTGCCAGCAGCTTAGGAGAATATAGCAATCAGCCCCAGCATTTT.

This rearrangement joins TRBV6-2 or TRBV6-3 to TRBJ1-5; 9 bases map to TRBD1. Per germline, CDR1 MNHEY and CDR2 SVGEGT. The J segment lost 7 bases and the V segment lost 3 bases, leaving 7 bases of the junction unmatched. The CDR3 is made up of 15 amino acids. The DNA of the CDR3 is TGTGCCAGCAGTTATCGGGACAGGGCTTCGCAGCCCCAGCATTTT. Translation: CASSYRDRASQPQHF.

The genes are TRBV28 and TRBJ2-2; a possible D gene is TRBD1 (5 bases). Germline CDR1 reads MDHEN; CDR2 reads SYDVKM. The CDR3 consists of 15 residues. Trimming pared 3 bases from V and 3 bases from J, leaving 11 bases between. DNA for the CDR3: TGTGCCAGCAGTTTCGGTTCAGGGTACACCGGGGAGCTGTTTTTT. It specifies CASSFGSGYTGELFF.

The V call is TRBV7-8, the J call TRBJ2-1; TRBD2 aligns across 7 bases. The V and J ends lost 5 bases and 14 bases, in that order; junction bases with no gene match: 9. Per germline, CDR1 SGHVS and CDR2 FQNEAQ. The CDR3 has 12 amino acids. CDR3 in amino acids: CASSPRTRFEFF. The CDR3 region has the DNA TGTGCCAGCAGCCCTCGGACTAGATTCGAGTTCTTC.